This T cell receptor (beta chain) was captured by sequencing in a study of T cell responses to AZD1222 COVID-19 vaccine. Findings and limits, study-wide: Regions 160-218 and 743-854 held dominance among vaccine-associated CD4 TCRs, which spanned spike. Seropositive at baseline were only six AZD1222 recipients.

As concerns this clone: Its cognate antigen is unknown.

The CDR3 contains 15 residues. Germline assignment: CDR1 SGHVS and CDR2 FNYEAQ. Trimming pared 2 bases from V and 5 bases from J, leaving 13 bases between. Libraries were prepared by immunoSEQ multiplex PCR; TCRdb keeps only in-frame clonotypes and omits some of them. This table has some 150,000 clones, about nine tenths appearing once. The sample was peripheral blood, taken on day 0 of MenACWY control vaccination. The rearrangement joins TRBV7-6 to TRBJ1-5; a weak D match, TRBD1 (5 bases). This receptor was obtained from an adult in good health. Here the CDR3 DNA reads TGTGCCAGCAGCTTAAGGCAGGGCGCCGATCAGCCCCAGCATTTT. Its translation: CASSLRQGADQPQHF.